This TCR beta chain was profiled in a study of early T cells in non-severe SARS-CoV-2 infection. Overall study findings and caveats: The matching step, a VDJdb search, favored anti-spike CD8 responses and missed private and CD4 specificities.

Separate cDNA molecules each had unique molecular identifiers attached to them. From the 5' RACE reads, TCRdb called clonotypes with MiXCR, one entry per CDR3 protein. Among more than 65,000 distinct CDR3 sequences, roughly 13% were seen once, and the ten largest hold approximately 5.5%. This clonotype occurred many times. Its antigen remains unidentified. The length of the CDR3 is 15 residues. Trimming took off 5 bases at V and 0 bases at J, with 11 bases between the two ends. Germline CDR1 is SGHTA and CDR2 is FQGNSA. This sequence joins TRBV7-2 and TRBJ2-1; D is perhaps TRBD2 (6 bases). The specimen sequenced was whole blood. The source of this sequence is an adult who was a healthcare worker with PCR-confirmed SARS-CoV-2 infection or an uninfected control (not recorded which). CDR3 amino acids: CASSRETSSYNEQFF. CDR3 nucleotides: TGTGCCAGCAGCCGCGAGACTAGCTCCTACAATGAGCAGTTCTTC.